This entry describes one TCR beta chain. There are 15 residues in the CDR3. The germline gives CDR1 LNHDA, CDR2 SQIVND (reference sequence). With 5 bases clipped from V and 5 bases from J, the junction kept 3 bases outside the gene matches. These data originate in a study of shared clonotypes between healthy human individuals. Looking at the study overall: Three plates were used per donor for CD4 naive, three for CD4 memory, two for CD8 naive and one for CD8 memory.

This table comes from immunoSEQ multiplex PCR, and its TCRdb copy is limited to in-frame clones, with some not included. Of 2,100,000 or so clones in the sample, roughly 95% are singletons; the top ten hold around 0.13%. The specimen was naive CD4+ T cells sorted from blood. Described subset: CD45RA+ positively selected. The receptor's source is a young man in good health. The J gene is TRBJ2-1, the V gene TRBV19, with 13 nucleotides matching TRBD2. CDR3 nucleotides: TGTGCCAGTAGTGTACTAGCGGGGGGGAACAATGAGCAGTTCTTC. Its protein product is CASSVLAGGNNEQFF.